This T cell receptor beta chain was obtained from a study of blood T cell repertoires in COVID-19. At the level of the study: The United States, Italy and Spain were the sources of the acute and convalescent COVID-19 samples. In each case, the material was cDNA or gDNA derived from T cells, B-cell-depleted T cells, or PBMCs.

A few counts support this clone. In the authors' workflow: Amplification with reference gene primers provided the estimates of nucleated cell counts. Assay: immunoSEQ multiplex PCR; the TCRdb copy retains only in-frame clones and omits some. D and trimming come from the DNA, and the V and J calls and clone size come from that table. The table records roughly 390,000 clones, 85% of them present only once. The CDR3 has 13 residues. Germline V lookup: CDR1 LNHDA, CDR2 SQIVND (reference sequence). V shed 5 bases and J shed 13 bases, with 18 bases lying between them. This clonotype originated in a woman under 30 with acute or convalescent COVID-19. Sequenced: peripheral blood. The V and J genes are TRBV19 and TRBJ1-5; D might be TRBD1 (6 bases). DNA of the CDR3: TGTGCCAGTAGTCTCCCCCGTCGACAGGCGCAGCATTTT. This gives the protein CASSLPRRQAQHF.